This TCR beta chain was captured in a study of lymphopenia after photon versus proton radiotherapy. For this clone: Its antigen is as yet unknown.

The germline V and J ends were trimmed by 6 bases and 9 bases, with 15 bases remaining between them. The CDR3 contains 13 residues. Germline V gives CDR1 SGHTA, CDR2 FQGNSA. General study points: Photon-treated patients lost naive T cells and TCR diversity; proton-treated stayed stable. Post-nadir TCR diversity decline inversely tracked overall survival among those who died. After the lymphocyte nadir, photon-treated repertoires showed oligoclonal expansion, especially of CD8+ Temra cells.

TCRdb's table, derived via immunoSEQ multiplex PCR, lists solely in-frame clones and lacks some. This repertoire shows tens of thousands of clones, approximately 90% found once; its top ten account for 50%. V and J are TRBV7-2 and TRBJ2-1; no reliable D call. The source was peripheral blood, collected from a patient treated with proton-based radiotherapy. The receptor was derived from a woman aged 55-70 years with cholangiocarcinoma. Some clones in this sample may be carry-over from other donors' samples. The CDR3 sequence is CASSLDWNGEQFF. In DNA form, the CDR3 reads TGTGCCAGCAGTCTCGATTGGAATGGTGAGCAGTTCTTC.